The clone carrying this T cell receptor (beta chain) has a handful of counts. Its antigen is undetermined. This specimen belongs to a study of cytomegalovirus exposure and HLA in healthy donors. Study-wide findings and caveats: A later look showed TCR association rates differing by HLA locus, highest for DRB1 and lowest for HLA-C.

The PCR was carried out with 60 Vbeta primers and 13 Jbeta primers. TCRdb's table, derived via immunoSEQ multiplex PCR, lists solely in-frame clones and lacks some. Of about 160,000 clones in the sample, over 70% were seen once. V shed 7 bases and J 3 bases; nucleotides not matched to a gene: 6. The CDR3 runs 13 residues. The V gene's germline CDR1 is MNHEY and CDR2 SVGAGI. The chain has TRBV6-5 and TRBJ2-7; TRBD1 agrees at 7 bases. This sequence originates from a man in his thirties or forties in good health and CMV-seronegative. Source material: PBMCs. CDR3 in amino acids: CASTPRGSYEQYF. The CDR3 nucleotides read TGTGCCAGCACCCCCAGGGGGAGCTACGAGCAGTACTTC.